This is a list of T cell receptor beta chains from one sample in a study of blood T cells in healthy people across ages. TCRdb re-called the 5' RACE reads with MiXCR, one entry per CDR3 protein. The table has more than 750,000 distinct CDR3 sequences, roughly 29% seen once. These data also featured in a second study, about T cells of mothers and their children.

Sequenced sample: blood. Receptor source: a woman between 40 and 50 years old in good health. Each CDR3 is given without its conserved first and last residue.

j_gene: TRBJ2-3; v_gene: TRBV28; CDR3aa: ASSLLAGGLTDTQY
j_gene: TRBJ1-2; v_gene: TRBV29-1; CDR3aa: SVNQGDYGYT
j_gene: TRBJ1-5; v_gene: TRBV28; CDR3aa: ASSWGSDRGRNQPQH
j_gene: TRBJ2-1; v_gene: TRBV12-3/TRBV12-4; CDR3aa: ASIPLAGQPYNEQF
j_gene: TRBJ2-5; v_gene: TRBV12-3/TRBV12-4; CDR3aa: ASSLTGARGETQY
j_gene: TRBJ2-7; v_gene: TRBV5-5; CDR3aa: ASSLAGWNEQY
j_gene: -; v_gene: TRBV7-6; CDR3aa: TSSPPDRHEQY
j_gene: TRBJ1-1; v_gene: TRBV10-3; CDR3aa: AIGERGDSEAF
j_gene: TRBJ1-2; v_gene: TRBV28; CDR3aa: ASSDRVRGYT
j_gene: TRBJ2-2; v_gene: TRBV5-1; CDR3aa: ASSGQPLGTGELF
j_gene: TRBJ2-3; v_gene: TRBV29-1; CDR3aa: SVVGLVPSHTDTQY
j_gene: TRBJ2-6; v_gene: TRBV15; CDR3aa: ATSIPAAGANVLT
j_gene: TRBJ2-3; v_gene: TRBV5-6; CDR3aa: ASSPAGTSGTDTQY
j_gene: TRBJ1-1; v_gene: TRBV12-5; CDR3aa: ASGSSNRGVNPKNTEAF
j_gene: TRBJ2-7; v_gene: TRBV15; CDR3aa: ATSREGSSYEQY
j_gene: TRBJ1-2; v_gene: TRBV15; CDR3aa: ATSRDGASQIKGYT
j_gene: TRBJ1-1; v_gene: TRBV29-1; CDR3aa: SVERGPNTEAF
j_gene: TRBJ2-5; v_gene: TRBV7-2; CDR3aa: ASSLAGLIQETQY
j_gene: TRBJ1-1; v_gene: TRBV7-9; CDR3aa: ASSLVGVSEAF
j_gene: TRBJ2-7; v_gene: TRBV6-2/TRBV6-3; CDR3aa: ASRKAGETGEQY
j_gene: TRBJ2-2; v_gene: TRBV12-3/TRBV12-4; CDR3aa: ASSSPGQGISGERF
j_gene: TRBJ2-5; v_gene: TRBV7-9; CDR3aa: ASSLGQGFETQY
j_gene: TRBJ2-1; v_gene: TRBV28; CDR3aa: ASSLAGKGNEQF
j_gene: TRBJ2-3; v_gene: TRBV13; CDR3aa: ASSQDRISTDTQY
j_gene: TRBJ2-7; v_gene: TRBV20-1; CDR3aa: SARETSIDEQY
j_gene: -; v_gene: TRBV12-3/TRBV12-4; CDR3aa: ASSWRGHQETQF
j_gene: TRBJ2-7; v_gene: TRBV3-1; CDR3aa: ASSPGAGQGYEQY
j_gene: TRBJ1-1; v_gene: TRBV4-1; CDR3aa: ASSPTTGDGTEAF
j_gene: TRBJ2-3; v_gene: TRBV24-1; CDR3aa: AASGTSGGTDTRY